This is a list of T cell receptor beta chains from one sample in a study of CD4 T cells in relation to SARS-CoV-2 and coronaviruses. Some clones are missing from TCRdb's copy, which holds only in-frame ones; the method was immunoSEQ multiplex PCR. The sample shows 29,000 or so clones, about 73% of them seen only once. For these receptors, no antigen is known. The sequencing sample was made of CD4+ T cells from PBMCs, cultured in vitro. The receptor source for this set is a human donor in good health. CDR3s include the opening cysteine and the closing phenylalanine or tryptophan. The D gene is left open where the match is weak. Only some rows state a clone size, as once, few, many or a class for expanded clones.

abundance,j_gene,v_gene,d_gene,CDR3aa,CDR3nt
NA,TRBJ2-3,TRBV9,TRBD2,CASSLAGGSHIQQYF,TGTGCCAGCAGCCTAGCGGGGGGGTCTCATATACAGCAGTATTTT
NA,TRBJ2-2,TRBV2,TRBD1,CASRGQGSGELFF,TGTGCCAGCAGGGGACAGGGGTCCGGGGAGCTGTTTTTT
NA,TRBJ2-3,TRBV5-1,TRBD1,CASSPQGANTQYF,TGCGCCAGCAGCCCACAGGGGGCTAATACGCAGTATTTT
few,TRBJ1-3,TRBV5-1,TRBD1,CASSATGGSGNTIYF,TGCGCCAGCAGCGCTACAGGGGGCTCTGGAAACACCATATATTTT
NA,TRBJ1-1,TRBV2,NA,CASGEVMAFF,TGTGCCAGTGGGGAGGTTATGGCTTTCTTT
NA,TRBJ2-2,TRBV3-1/TRBV3-2,TRBD2,CASSGTSFTGELFF,TGTGCCAGCAGCGGGACTAGCTTCACCGGGGAGCTGTTTTTT
NA,TRBJ1-6,TRBV3-1/TRBV3-2,NA,CASSQGWRGRGDSPLHF,TGTGCCAGCAGCCAAGGGTGGCGAGGCAGGGGAGATTCACCCCTCCACTTT
NA,TRBJ1-3,TRBV30,TRBD1,CAWGGITGTGPSWSGNTIYF,TGTGCCTGGGGTGGAATAACCGGGACAGGGCCCTCCTGGTCTGGAAACACCATATATTTT
NA,TRBJ2-1,TRBV2,NA,CASSDNEQFF,TGTGCCAGCAGTGATAATGAGCAGTTCTTC
NA,TRBJ1-1,TRBV10-3,NA,CAISESKGHFNTEAFF,TGTGCCATCAGTGAGTCGAAAGGGCATTTTAACACTGAAGCTTTCTTT
NA,TRBJ2-1,TRBV30,TRBD2,CAWSGLAGIRNNEQFF,TGTGCCTGGAGTGGCTTAGCGGGGATCCGAAACAATGAGCAGTTCTTC
once,TRBJ1-4,TRBV2,NA,CASTPWTTNEKLFF,TGTGCCAGCACCCCTTGGACAACTAATGAAAAACTGTTTTTT
NA,TRBJ2-2,TRBV7-2,NA,CASSSGAGELFF,TGTGCCAGCAGTAGTGGGGCCGGGGAGCTGTTTTTT
NA,TRBJ2-7,TRBV11-2,NA,CTSSTPRDISYEQYF,TGTACCAGCAGCACACCTAGGGACATCTCCTACGAGCAGTACTTC
NA,TRBJ2-7,TRBV6-2/TRBV6-3,TRBD1,CASSYPTEGQGISYEQYF,TGTGCCAGCAGTTACCCGACGGAGGGACAGGGAATCTCCTACGAGCAGTACTTC
NA,TRBJ2-7,TRBV9,TRBD2,CASSPSSGTYEQYF,TGTGCCAGCAGCCCCTCTAGCGGGACCTACGAGCAGTACTTC
NA,TRBJ1-1,TRBV5-1,NA,CASSSMGGGTEAFF,TGCGCCAGCAGCTCCATGGGGGGGGGCACTGAAGCTTTCTTT
NA,TRBJ2-7,TRBV3-1/TRBV3-2,NA,CASSLNSDFEGQYF,TGTGCCAGCAGCCTAAATAGTGATTTCGAAGGGCAGTACTTC
NA,TRBJ1-2,TRBV7-9,NA,CASSLERGYTF,TGTGCCAGCAGCTTAGAAAGGGGCTACACCTTC
NA,TRBJ2-1,TRBV29-1,NA,CSVASEVEQFF,TGCAGCGTTGCTTCTGAGGTTGAGCAGTTCTTC
NA,TRBJ2-3,TRBV19,TRBD2,CASSIGNSGGTDTQYF,TGTGCCAGTAGTATAGGTAATAGCGGGGGCACAGATACGCAGTATTTT
NA,TRBJ2-3,TRBV7-6,TRBD2,CASSLTGGNTDTQYF,TGTGCCAGCAGCCTGACGGGGGGAAACACAGATACGCAGTATTTT
NA,TRBJ2-1,TRBV29-1,TRBD2,CSVGTSGYNEQFF,TGCAGCGTTGGGACTAGCGGATACAATGAGCAGTTCTTC
NA,TRBJ2-6,TRBV5-4,NA,CASSTPPTRANVLTF,TGTGCCAGCAGCACCCCCCCGACACGGGCCAACGTCCTGACTTTC
NA,TRBJ2-7,TRBV3-1/TRBV3-2,TRBD1,CASSLQGVYEQYF,TGTGCCAGCAGCCTACAGGGGGTCTACGAGCAGTACTTC
NA,TRBJ1-1,TRBV2,NA,CASSERSSLREAFF,TGTGCCAGCAGTGAAAGGAGTTCTCTGCGGGAAGCTTTCTTT
NA,TRBJ1-4,TRBV9,NA,CASSPGHLNEKLFF,TGTGCCAGCAGCCCAGGACACCTTAATGAAAAACTGTTTTTT
few,TRBJ1-1,TRBV4-3,NA,CASSNTGAQGAFF,TGCGCCAGCAGCAATACCGGGGCCCAGGGGGCTTTCTTT
few,TRBJ1-2,TRBV29-1,NA,CSTLGVSNYGYTF,TGCAGTACCCTCGGGGTCTCTAACTATGGCTACACCTTC
NA,TRBJ2-7,TRBV11-2,TRBD1,CASSLGTGAYEQYF,TGTGCCAGCAGCTTAGGGACAGGGGCCTACGAGCAGTACTTC
NA,TRBJ2-2,TRBV7-3,NA,CASSSEGYTGELFF,TGTGCCAGCAGCTCGGAGGGGTACACCGGGGAGCTGTTTTTT
NA,TRBJ2-5,TRBV6-2/TRBV6-3,TRBD2,CASSYAGESGETQYF,TGTGCCAGCAGTTACGCGGGGGAGTCAGGGGAGACCCAGTACTTC
NA,TRBJ2-7,TRBV10-1,TRBD2,CARGLAGGRSYEQYF,TGCGCCAGAGGACTAGCGGGTGGGCGCTCCTACGAGCAGTACTTC
NA,TRBJ1-2,TRBV11-2,NA,CASSLAMAREGNGYTF,TGTGCCAGCAGCTTAGCAATGGCCCGGGAGGGGAATGGCTACACCTTC
NA,TRBJ2-7,TRBV7-9,NA,CASSLRESGGQYF,TGTGCCAGCAGCTTACGGGAGTCCGGTGGGCAGTACTTC
NA,TRBJ2-1,TRBV5-4,TRBD2,CASTLRLAGGVDEQFF,TGTGCCAGCACTCTTCGGCTAGCGGGAGGGGTGGATGAGCAGTTCTTC
NA,TRBJ2-1,TRBV7-2,TRBD2,CASSQPRLAGVEEQFF,TGTGCCAGCAGCCAACCAAGGCTAGCGGGAGTGGAAGAGCAGTTCTTC
NA,TRBJ2-7,TRBV2,TRBD1,CASSAPGQGNHEYF,TGTGCCAGCAGCGCACCGGGACAGGGTAACCATGAGTACTTC
NA,TRBJ1-1,TRBV29-1,TRBD1,CSVTGGEHTEAFF,TGCAGCGTTACAGGGGGCGAGCACACTGAAGCTTTCTTT
NA,TRBJ1-2,TRBV19,NA,CASSRRGGYGYTF,TGTGCCAGTAGTCGCCGGGGGGGATATGGCTACACCTTC
NA,TRBJ2-3,TRBV4-2,TRBD2,CASSRQAGGGTDTQYF,TGTGCCAGCAGCCGCCAAGCGGGAGGGGGTACAGATACGCAGTATTTT
NA,TRBJ1-3,TRBV29-1,NA,CSVRGLGGNTIYF,TGCAGCGTGAGGGGACTGGGTGGAAACACCATATATTTT
few,TRBJ2-3,TRBV19,TRBD2,CASSSGGYPSTDTQYF,TGTGCCAGTAGTAGCGGGGGATATCCTAGCACAGATACGCAGTATTTT
NA,TRBJ1-4,TRBV3-1/TRBV3-2,NA,CASSQALDEKLFF,TGTGCCAGCAGCCAAGCCTTGGACGAAAAACTGTTTTTT
NA,TRBJ1-5,TRBV5-8,NA,CASSFRQYGNQPQHF,TGTGCCAGCAGCTTTAGACAATACGGCAATCAGCCCCAGCATTTT
NA,TRBJ1-6,TRBV4-1,NA,CASSQAEGGYSPLHF,TGCGCCAGCAGCCAAGCGGAGGGGGGCTACTCACCCCTCCACTTT
NA,TRBJ1-5,TRBV6-1,TRBD1,CASSGPGQGTYSNQPQHF,TGTGCCAGCAGTGGACCGGGACAGGGGACTTATAGCAATCAGCCCCAGCATTTT
NA,TRBJ2-3,TRBV12-3/TRBV12-4,NA,CASGQGSTDTQYF,TGTGCCAGCGGCCAGGGTAGCACAGATACGCAGTATTTT